This T cell receptor (beta chain) was sequenced in a study of CD8+ T cells in alopecia areata. Treatment specified: oral pan-JAK inhibitor, 5-10 mg twice daily. Reverse transcription of extracted RNA yielded cDNA, which provided the sequencing template. Repertoires were generated with immunoSEQ multiplex PCR, while TCRdb's copy carries only in-frame clones and drops some. Among about 210,000 clones, around 65% were seen once, and the ten largest hold 4.2%. Trimming took 2 bases from V and 3 from J, leaving 13 bases between them. The CDR3 loop spans 15 amino acids. The V gene's germline CDR1 is MNHEY and CDR2 SVGAGI.

The receptor was isolated from a human donor with alopecia areata. Sequencing was performed on CD4+ T cells sorted from blood, taken at week 4, from a patient treated with tofacitinib. The chain employs TRBV6-5 and TRBJ1-1; tentative D call: TRBD1 (5 bases). The CDR3 DNA sequence: TGTGCCAGCAGTTACGAGGGGCAGGGCCACACTGAAGCTTTCTTT. The encoded protein is CASSYEGQGHTEAFF.